This TCR beta chain is from a study of cytomegalovirus exposure and HLA in healthy donors. Study outcomes and limitations: The classifier reportedly diagnosed cytomegalovirus status with high specificity and sensitivity. In a later analysis, compared with equally common non-associated chains, HLA-associated beta chains were more expanded. Many donors carried some public TCRs, although rarity characterized most TCR sequences. In a later analysis, common viral pathogens appeared linked to several of the most significant clusters.

Germline V gives CDR1 MNHNS, CDR2 SASEGT. The CDR3 has 15 residues. The V end was cut by 8 bases, the J end by 1 base, with 16 bases between. The PCR made use of 60 Vbeta and 13 Jbeta primers. This table comes from immunoSEQ multiplex PCR, and its TCRdb copy is limited to in-frame clones, with some not included. Of approximately 150,000 clones listed, roughly three quarters are singletons. About this clone itself: Its target is not known.

This clonotype was sampled from a woman aged 40-49 years in good health and CMV-seronegative. The sample taken for sequencing was PBMCs. The chain links TRBV6-1 to TRBJ2-3; TRBD1 is a possible D gene (6 bases). CDR3 sequence (DNA): TGTGCCAGCTTTCTGGGACACTTCGGCACAGATACGCAGTATTTT. Its translation: CASFLGHFGTDTQYF.